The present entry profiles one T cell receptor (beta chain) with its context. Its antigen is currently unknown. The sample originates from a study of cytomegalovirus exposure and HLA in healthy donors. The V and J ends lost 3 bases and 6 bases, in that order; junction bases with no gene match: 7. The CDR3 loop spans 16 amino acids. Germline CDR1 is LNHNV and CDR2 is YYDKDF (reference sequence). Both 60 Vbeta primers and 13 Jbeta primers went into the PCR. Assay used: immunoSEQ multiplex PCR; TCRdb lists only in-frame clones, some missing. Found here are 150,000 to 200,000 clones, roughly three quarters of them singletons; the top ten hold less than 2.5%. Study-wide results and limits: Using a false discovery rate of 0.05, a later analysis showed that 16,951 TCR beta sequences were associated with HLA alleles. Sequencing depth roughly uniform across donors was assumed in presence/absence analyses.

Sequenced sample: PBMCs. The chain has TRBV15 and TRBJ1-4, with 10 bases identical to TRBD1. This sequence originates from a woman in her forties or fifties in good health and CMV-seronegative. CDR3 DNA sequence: TGTGCCACCAGCAGCTACCCGGGGACAGGGGATGAAAAACTGTTTTTT. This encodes CATSSYPGTGDEKLFF.